The T cell receptor beta chain described here comes from a study of cytomegalovirus exposure and HLA in healthy donors. Per germline, CDR1 MNHNY and CDR2 SVGAGI (reference sequence). There are 15 residues in the CDR3. The V end lost 1 base, the J end lost 7 bases, and 11 bases lay between the germline ends. A multiplex PCR was run with 60 Vbeta primers and 13 Jbeta primers. Assay used: immunoSEQ multiplex PCR; TCRdb lists only in-frame clones, some missing. This sample yields under 150,000 clones, of which almost 80% are seen a single time; approximately 6.9% belongs to the top ten. The sequencing input was PBMCs. The chain carries TRBV6-6 and TRBJ1-6, with D possibly being TRBD1 (6 bases). The sequence came from a woman aged 40 to 50 in good health and CMV-seropositive. The CDR3 bases are TGTGCCAGCAGTTACTTGGGGGCAGACAATTCACCCCTCCACTTT. Its protein is CASSYLGADNSPLHF.